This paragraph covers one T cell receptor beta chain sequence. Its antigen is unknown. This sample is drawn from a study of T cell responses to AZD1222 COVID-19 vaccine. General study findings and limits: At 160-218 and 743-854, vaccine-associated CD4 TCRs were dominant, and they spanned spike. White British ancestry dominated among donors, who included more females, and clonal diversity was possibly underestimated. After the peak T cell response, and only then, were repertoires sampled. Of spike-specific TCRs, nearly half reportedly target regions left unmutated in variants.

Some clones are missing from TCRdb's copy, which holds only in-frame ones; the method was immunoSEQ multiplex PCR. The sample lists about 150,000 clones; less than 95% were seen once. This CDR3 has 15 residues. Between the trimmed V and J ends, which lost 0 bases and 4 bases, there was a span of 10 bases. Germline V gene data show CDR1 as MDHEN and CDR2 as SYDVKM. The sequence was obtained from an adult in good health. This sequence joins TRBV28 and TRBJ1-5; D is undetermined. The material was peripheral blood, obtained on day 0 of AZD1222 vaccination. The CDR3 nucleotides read TGTGCCAGCAGTTTATGGTCAAGGGAGAATCAGCCCCAGCATTTT. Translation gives CASSLWSRENQPQHF.